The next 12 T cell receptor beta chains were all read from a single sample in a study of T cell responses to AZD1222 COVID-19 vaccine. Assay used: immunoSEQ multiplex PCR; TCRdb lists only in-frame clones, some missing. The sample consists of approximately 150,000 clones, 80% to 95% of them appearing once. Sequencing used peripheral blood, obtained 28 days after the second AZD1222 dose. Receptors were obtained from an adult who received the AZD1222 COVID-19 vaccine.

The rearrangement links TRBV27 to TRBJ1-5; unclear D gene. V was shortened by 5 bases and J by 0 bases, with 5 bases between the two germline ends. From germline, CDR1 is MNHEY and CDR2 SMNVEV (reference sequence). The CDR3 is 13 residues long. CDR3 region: CASSQASNQPQHF. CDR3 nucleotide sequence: TGTGCCAGCAGTCAAGCTAGCAATCAGCCCCAGCATTTT.

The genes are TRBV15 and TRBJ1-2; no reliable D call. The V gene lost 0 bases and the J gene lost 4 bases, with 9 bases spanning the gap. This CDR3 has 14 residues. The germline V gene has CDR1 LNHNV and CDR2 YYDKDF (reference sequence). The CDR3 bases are TGTGCCACCAGCAGAGATAGGGTCAGCTATGGCTACACCTTC. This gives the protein CATSRDRVSYGYTF.

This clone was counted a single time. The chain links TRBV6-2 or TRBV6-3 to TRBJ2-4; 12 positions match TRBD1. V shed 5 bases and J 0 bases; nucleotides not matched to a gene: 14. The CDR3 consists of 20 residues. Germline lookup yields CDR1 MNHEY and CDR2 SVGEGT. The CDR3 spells CASSDRGQGAFSLAKNIQYF. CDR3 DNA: TGTGCCAGCAGTGACAGGGGACAGGGGGCCTTTTCCCTAGCCAAAAACATTCAGTACTTC.

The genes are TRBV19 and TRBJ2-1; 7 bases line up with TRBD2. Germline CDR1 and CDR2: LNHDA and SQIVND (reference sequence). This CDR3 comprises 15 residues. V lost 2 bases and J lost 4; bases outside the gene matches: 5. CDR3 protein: CASSIMLAVYNEQFF. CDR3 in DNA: TGTGCCAGTAGTATAATGCTAGCGGTATACAATGAGCAGTTCTTC.

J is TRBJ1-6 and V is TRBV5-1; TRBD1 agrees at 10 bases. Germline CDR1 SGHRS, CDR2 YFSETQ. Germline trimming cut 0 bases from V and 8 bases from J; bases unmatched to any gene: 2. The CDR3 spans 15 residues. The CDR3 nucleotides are TGCGCCAGCAGCTTGGCTGACAGGGGGCATTCACCCCTCCACTTT. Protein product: CASSLADRGHSPLHF.

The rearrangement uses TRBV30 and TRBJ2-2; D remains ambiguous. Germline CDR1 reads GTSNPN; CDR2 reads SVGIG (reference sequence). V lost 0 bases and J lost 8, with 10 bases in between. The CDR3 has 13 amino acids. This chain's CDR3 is CAWSVGPLGELFF. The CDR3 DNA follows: TGTGCCTGGAGTGTAGGTCCTCTTGGGGAGCTGTTTTTT.

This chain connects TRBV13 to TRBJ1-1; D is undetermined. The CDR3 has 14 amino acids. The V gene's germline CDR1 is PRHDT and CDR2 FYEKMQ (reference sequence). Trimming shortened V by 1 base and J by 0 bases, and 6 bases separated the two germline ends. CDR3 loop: CASSLVAVNTEAFF. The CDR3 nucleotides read TGTGCCAGCAGCTTAGTGGCGGTGAACACTGAAGCTTTCTTT. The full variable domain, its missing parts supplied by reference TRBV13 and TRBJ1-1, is AAGVIQSPRHLIKEKRETATLKCYPIPRHDTVYWYQQGPGQDPQFLISFYEKMQSDKGSIPDRFSAQQFSDYHSELNMSSLELGDSALYFCASSLVAVNTEAFFGQGTRLTVV.

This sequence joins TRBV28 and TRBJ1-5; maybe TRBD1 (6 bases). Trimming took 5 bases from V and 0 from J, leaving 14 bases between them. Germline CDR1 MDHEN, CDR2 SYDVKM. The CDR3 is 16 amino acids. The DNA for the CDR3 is TGTGCCAGCAGTAGAGGGGGGCGCTCTAGCAATCAGCCCCAGCATTTT. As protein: CASSRGGRSSNQPQHF.

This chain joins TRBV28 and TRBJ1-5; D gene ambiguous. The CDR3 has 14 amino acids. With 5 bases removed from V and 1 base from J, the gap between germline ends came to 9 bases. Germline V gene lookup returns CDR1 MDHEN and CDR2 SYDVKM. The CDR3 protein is CASSPGGSNQPQHF. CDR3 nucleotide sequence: TGTGCCAGCAGTCCGGGCGGGAGCAATCAGCCCCAGCATTTT.

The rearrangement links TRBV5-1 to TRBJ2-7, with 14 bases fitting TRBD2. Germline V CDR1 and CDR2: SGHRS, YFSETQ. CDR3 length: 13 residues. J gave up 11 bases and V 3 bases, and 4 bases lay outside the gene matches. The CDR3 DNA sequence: TGCGCCAGCAGCTCCGGGACTAGCGGGAGCGAGTACTTC. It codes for CASSSGTSGSEYF.

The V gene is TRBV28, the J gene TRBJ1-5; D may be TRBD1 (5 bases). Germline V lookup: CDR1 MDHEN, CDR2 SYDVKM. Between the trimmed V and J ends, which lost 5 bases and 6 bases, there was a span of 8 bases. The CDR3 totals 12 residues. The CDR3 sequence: CASSGGGQPQHF. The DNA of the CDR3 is TGTGCCAGCAGTGGGGGGGGTCAGCCCCAGCATTTT.

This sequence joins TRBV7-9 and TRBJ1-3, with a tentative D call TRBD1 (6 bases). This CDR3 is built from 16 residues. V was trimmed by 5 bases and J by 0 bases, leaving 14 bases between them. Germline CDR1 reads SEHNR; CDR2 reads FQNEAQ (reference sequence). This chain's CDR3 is CASSNQGPRSGNTIYF. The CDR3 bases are TGTGCCAGCAGCAATCAGGGGCCCCGCTCTGGAAACACCATATATTTT.